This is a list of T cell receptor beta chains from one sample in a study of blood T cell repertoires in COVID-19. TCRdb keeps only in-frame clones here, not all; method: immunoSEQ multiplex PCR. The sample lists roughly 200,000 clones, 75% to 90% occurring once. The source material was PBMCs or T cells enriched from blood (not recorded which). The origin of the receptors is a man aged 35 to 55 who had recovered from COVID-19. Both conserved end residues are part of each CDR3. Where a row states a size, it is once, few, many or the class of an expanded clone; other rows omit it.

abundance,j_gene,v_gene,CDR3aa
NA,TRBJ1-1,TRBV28,CASSSQLTGYTEAFF
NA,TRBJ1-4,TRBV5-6,CASSEGVSNEKLFF
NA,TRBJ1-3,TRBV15,CATSWDRGFSGNTIYF
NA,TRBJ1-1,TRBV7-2,CASRERTALNTEAFF
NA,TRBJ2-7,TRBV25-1,CASMTEISYEQYF
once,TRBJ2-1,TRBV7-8,CASSLGASVGNEQFF
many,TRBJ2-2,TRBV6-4,CASSPLAGGNTGELFF
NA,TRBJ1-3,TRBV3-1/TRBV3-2,CASSQSAGIGNTIYF
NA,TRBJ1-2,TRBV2,CASSLSGTPAGGYTF
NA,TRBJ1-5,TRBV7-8,CASSLGDRGYSNQPQHF